This paragraph covers one T cell receptor beta chain sequence. Its antigen specificity is not known. No per-base quality is available; no much larger clone lies one base away. This sample stems from a study of blood T cell repertoires in COVID-19 (dated by TCRdb to 2020 to 2021). About the study as a whole: Collaborator samples came from the United States, Italy and Spain and covered acute and convalescent phases of COVID-19. The material from the prospective study consisted of cDNA or gDNA derived from T cells, B-cell-depleted T cells, or PBMCs. Deeply sampled blood TCRbeta repertoires from subjects exposed to, actively infected with, or recovered from COVID-19 were included in the dataset. The repertoires were made available in a free public database intended to serve as a resource for research on the immune response to SARS-CoV-2. The samples were drawn from two sources: the first 160 participants of the ongoing ImmuneRACE study, and about 1,300 subjects contributed by 6 global collaborators. A de-identified subject ID, COVID-19 status, age in years and sex were almost always included in the sample metadata. HLA class I and class II types, where available, came from metadata supplied by the sample provider rather than from assay-based typing. Beyond this particular receptor, the publication reports: How much clinical and demographic metadata was included differed by source and by participant, and the metadata was provided uncurated.

CDR1 and CDR2 were assigned from the germline V gene as SGHRS and YFSETQ. V drops 4 bases and J drops 3 bases, leaving 14 bases in between. CDR3 length: 15 amino acids, cysteine to phenylalanine. The sequence is cut down to CDR3 DNA, 45 bases in frame from base 1. TCRbeta CDR3 regions were amplified from genomic DNA by means of the immunoSEQ Assay, a bias-controlled multiplex PCR. In the original analysis: The number of nucleated cells in each sample was estimated by amplification of reference gene primers within the assay. Sequence reads were collapsed and filtered to measure the absolute abundance of every unique TCRbeta CDR3 rearrangement. Productive Simpson clonality was computed per sample as the square root of Simpson's diversity index over productive rearrangements. TCRdb provides this immuneACCESS table in a form limited to in-frame rearrangements. Some clones are lacking; in checked studies, under half of them reflect an unresolved V gene, and why the rest are absent is not known. The V and J calls and clone size are taken from that table; D and trimming were inferred from the DNA. The sample table shows 130,000 or so clones, and roughly 79% are seen once. The biggest ten clones account for 8.4% of the sample.

Collaborating institutions collected whole blood in K2EDTA tubes following their own protocols. Collaborator samples were shipped for TCRbeta analysis as frozen whole blood, isolated PBMCs, or DNA extracted from either sample type. The sequence is built from TRBV5-1 and TRBJ2-1; the D gene is perhaps TRBD2, on 5 matching bases. The sample taken for sequencing was peripheral blood. The source of this sequence is a woman aged 55-70 years with active or convalescent COVID-19. The CDR3 protein sequence reads: CASSERSDYYNEQFF. The bases are TGCGCCAGCAGCGAGCGGAGCGACTACTACAATGAGCAGTTCTTC.